This T cell receptor (beta chain) was retrieved from a study of blood T cell repertoires in COVID-19. The study drew participants aged about 18 to 89 years from 24 US areas. The germline V gene has CDR1 LNHNV and CDR2 YYDKDF (reference sequence). The trim removed 1 base at V and 0 bases at J, leaving 0 bases unmatched. The CDR3 contains 16 residues. Source study methods: Amplified reference gene primers provided the basis for estimating nucleated cell counts. The data were produced by immunoSEQ multiplex PCR, yet TCRdb's version contains in-frame clones alone and is incomplete. The V and J calls and clone size come from that table; D and trimming were worked out from the DNA. Among approximately 400,000 clones listed, roughly 91% were seen once. This clone was observed a single time.

The TCR sequence derives from a woman between 18 and 29 years old who had recovered from COVID-19. This chain uses TRBV15 with TRBJ1-3; 10 bases fit TRBD1. Sequencing was done on a sample of PBMCs or T cells enriched from blood (not recorded which). CDR3 sequence reads: CATSRGDRGSGNTIYF. The CDR3 DNA is TGTGCCACCAGCAGAGGGGACAGGGGCTCTGGAAACACCATATATTTT.